The sequence of this T cell receptor beta chain was determined in a study of T cells in women clearing cervical HPV infection. Across the whole study: Case blood was drawn when the lesion was first found; control blood after infection became undetectable.

In regard to this clone: Its matching antigen is unknown.

HPV was found by MY09/MY11 PCR and dot-blot genotyping. Study-level results: Unknown T-cell numbers per sample may underlie the richness differences.

Sequencing used immunoSEQ multiplex PCR; TCRdb keeps in-frame clones, though not all of them. This sample's clone table lists tens of thousands of clones. The origin of this receptor is a woman between 18 and 70 years old with a cervical HPV16 infection that either progressed to CIN3+ or cleared (not recorded which). The sample comprised blood buffy coat.

CDR3 amino acids: CSAASPQSSYEQYF. The sequenced CDR3 bases are TGCAGTGCTGCTAGTCCCCAGAGCTCCTACGAG. J is TRBJ2-7 and V is TRBV20-1; D remains ambiguous. The CDR3 end is not reached by the read, which stops 3 residues before it; the germline J gene fills it in. The V end was cut by 5 bases, the J end by 0 bases, with 14 bases between. The CDR3 has 14 amino acids. Looked up from germline, CDR1 is DFQATT and CDR2 is SNEGSKA (reference sequence).